The clone carrying this TCR beta chain was counted ten times or more. The antigen is not known. A universal primer site came from template switching; cDNA carried unique molecular identifiers. Each CDR3 protein gets one entry after TCRdb re-called the 5' RACE reads with MiXCR. The profile shows about 530,000 distinct CDR3 sequences, approximately 20% of them singletons. The entry originates in a study of identical twins. Study results and limitations: The authors noted that invariant MAIT and iNKT cells could partly confound zero-insertion analyses. Its conclusions, products of cross-sectional statistical analysis, did not come from following the same donors.

The CDR3 length is 14 residues. CDR1 is MNHNS, CDR2 SASEGT, per germline. The V end was cut by 8 bases, the J end by 1 base, with 12 bases between. This sample was also put to use in a study of yellow fever vaccine responses in identical twins.

The receptor's source is a woman aged 18-29 years in good health. The rearrangement joins TRBV6-1 to TRBJ2-1; D might be TRBD1 (5 bases). Sequenced input: CD4+ T cells sorted from blood. CDR3 bases: TGTGCCAGCCGAACAGGTACTTCCTACAATGAGCAGTTCTTC. It encodes CASRTGTSYNEQFF.